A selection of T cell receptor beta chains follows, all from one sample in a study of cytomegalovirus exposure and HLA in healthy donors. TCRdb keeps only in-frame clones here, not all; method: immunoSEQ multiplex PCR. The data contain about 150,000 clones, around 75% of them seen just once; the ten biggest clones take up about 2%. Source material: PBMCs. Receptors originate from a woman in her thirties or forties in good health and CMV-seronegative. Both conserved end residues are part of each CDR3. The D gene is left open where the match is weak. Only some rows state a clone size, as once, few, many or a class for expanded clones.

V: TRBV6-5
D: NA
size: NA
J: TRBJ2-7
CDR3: CASSYSRRGLTYEQYF
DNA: TGTGCCAGCAGTTACTCGAGAAGGGGATTAACCTACGAGCAGTACTTC

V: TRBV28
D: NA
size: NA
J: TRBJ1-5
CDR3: CASSLWGPEPQHF
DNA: TGTGCCAGCAGTTTATGGGGCCCGGAACCCCAGCATTTT

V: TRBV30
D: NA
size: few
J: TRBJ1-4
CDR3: CAWSPRGADEKLFF
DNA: TGTGCCTGGAGTCCCCGGGGGGCCGATGAAAAACTGTTTTTT

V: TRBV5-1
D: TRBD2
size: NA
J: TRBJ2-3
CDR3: CASSLYPNPSGRFGDTQYF
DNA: TGCGCCAGCAGCTTGTACCCCAACCCTAGCGGGAGATTTGGAGATACGCAGTATTTT

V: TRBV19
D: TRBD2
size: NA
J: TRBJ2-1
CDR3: CASSIGTRSFYNEQFF
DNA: TGTGCCAGTAGTATAGGGACTAGGAGTTTTTACAATGAGCAGTTCTTC

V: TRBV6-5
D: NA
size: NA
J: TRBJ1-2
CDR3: CASSYSMQADVYGYTF
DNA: TGTGCCAGCAGTTACTCGATGCAGGCCGACGTCTATGGCTACACCTTC

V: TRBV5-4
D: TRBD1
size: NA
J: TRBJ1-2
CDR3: CASRNGQGAGGYTF
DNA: TGTGCCAGCAGGAATGGACAGGGGGCGGGAGGCTACACCTTC

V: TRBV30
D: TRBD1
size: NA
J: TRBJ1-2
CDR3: CAWSAGTGDIHGYTF
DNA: TGTGCCTGGAGCGCCGGGACAGGGGATATTCATGGCTACACCTTC

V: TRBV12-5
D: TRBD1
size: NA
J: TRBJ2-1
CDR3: CASGLGRDRGFFNEQFF
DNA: TGTGCTAGTGGTTTGGGGAGGGACAGGGGCTTCTTCAATGAGCAGTTCTTC

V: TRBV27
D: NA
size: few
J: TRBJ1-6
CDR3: CASSLSIPSRAYSSPLHF
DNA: TGTGCCAGCAGTTTATCAATCCCTTCCAGGGCTTATAGTTCACCCCTCCACTTT

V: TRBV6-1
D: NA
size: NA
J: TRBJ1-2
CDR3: CASSGRGGGHGYTF
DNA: TGTGCCAGCAGTGGTCGGGGGGGAGGCCATGGCTACACCTTC

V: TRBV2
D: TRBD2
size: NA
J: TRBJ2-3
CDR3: CASLFRLAGGFSTDTQYF
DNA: TGTGCCAGCCTATTTCGACTAGCGGGCGGATTTAGCACAGATACGCAGTATTTT

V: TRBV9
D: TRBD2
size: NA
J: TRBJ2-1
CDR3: CASSISSGRGNEQFF
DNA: TGTGCCAGCAGCATCTCTAGCGGGAGGGGCAATGAGCAGTTCTTC

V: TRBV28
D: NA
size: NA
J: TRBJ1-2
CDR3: CASSEPAGDYYGYTF
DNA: TGTGCCAGCAGTGAGCCAGCCGGGGACTACTATGGCTACACCTTC

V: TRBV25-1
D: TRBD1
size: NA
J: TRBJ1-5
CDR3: CASSAAGTGRNQPQHF
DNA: TGTGCCAGCAGTGCCGCCGGGACAGGTAGGAATCAGCCCCAGCATTTT

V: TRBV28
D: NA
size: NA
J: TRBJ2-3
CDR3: CAARGGTDTQYF
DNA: TGTGCCGCACGAGGAGGGACAGATACGCAGTATTTT

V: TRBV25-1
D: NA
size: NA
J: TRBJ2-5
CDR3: CASRIAGAETQYF
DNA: TGTGCCAGCAGAATCGCAGGGGCTGAGACCCAGTACTTC

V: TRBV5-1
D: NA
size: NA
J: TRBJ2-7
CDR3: CASSFGGYEQYF
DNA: TGCGCCAGCAGCTTCGGAGGCTACGAGCAGTACTTC

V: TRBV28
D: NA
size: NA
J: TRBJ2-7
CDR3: CASRRQTYEQYF
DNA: TGTGCCAGCAGGAGACAGACCTACGAGCAGTACTTC

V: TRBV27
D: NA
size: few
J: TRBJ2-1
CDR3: CASSFDSPNEQFF
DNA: TGTGCCAGCAGTTTCGACAGTCCCAATGAGCAGTTCTTC

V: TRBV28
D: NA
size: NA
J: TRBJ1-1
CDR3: CASKRADTEAFF
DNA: TGTGCCAGCAAGAGGGCAGACACTGAAGCTTTCTTT

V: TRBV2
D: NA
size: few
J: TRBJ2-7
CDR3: CVSSYRNGGEQYF
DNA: TGTGTCAGCAGTTACAGGAACGGCGGCGAGCAGTACTTC

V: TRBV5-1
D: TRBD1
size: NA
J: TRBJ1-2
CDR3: CASSTGQERDGYTF
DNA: TGCGCCAGCAGCACTGGACAGGAAAGAGATGGCTACACCTTC

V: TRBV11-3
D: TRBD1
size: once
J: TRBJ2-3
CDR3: CASSWTGGDTQYF
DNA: TGTGCCAGCAGTTGGACAGGGGGAGATACGCAGTATTTT

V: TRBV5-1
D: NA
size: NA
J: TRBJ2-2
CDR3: CASSFNGGGNTGELFF
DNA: TGCGCCAGCAGCTTCAACGGCGGGGGCAACACCGGGGAGCTGTTTTTT

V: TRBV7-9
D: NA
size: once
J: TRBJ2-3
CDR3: CSSSPLRDTQYF
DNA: TGTTCCAGCAGCCCCCTGAGGGATACGCAGTATTTT

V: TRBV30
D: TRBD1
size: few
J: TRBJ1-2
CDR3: CAWMGRGNYGYTF
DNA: TGTGCCTGGATGGGCAGGGGGAACTATGGCTACACCTTC